These T cell receptor beta chains were read from a single sample in a study of OX40 agonist ivuxolimab in advanced cancers. Measured with immunoSEQ multiplex PCR; TCRdb has only the in-frame clones, and not every one. Among tens of thousands of clones listed, roughly 87% were seen once. Specimen: CD4+ or CD8+ T cells sorted from blood, collected in a trial of the OX40 agonist ivuxolimab. All receptors derive from an adult with an advanced solid tumor such as melanoma, head and neck, liver or kidney cancer. Both conserved end residues are part of each CDR3. The D gene is left open where the match is weak. Size is stated for part of the rows, as once, few or many counts, or as a class when the clone is expanded.

V gene	D gene	J gene	clone size	CDR3 protein	CDR3 DNA
TRBV5-4	NA	TRBJ2-1	NA	CASSLGGGSYNEQFF	TGTGCCAGCAGCTTAGGGGGTGGTTCCTACAATGAGCAGTTCTTC
TRBV28	NA	TRBJ1-2	NA	CASSSLGQGHYGYTF	TGTGCCAGCAGTTCCCTAGGGCAGGGTCACTATGGCTACACCTTC
TRBV2	TRBD1	TRBJ1-2	once	CASSEALWTGDGYTF	TGTGCCAGCAGTGAAGCGCTTTGGACAGGGGATGGCTACACCTTC
TRBV28	NA	TRBJ2-1	NA	CASIQPGAAEGNEQFF	TGTGCCAGCATCCAACCGGGGGCCGCCGAGGGTAATGAGCAGTTCTTC
TRBV27	NA	TRBJ2-5	NA	CASSPTGYGTQYF	TGTGCCAGCAGTCCGACAGGCTACGGGACCCAGTACTTC
TRBV9	NA	TRBJ2-1	NA	CASSPDSPDYNEQFF	TGTGCCAGCAGCCCGGACAGCCCGGACTACAATGAGCAGTTCTTC
TRBV19	NA	TRBJ1-5	NA	CASSIRMGAAQPQHF	TGTGCCAGTAGTATTAGGATGGGGGCCGCTCAGCCCCAGCATTTT
TRBV5-1	NA	TRBJ2-2	NA	CASKGDLLNTGELFF	TGCGCCAGCAAGGGGGATCTCCTCAACACCGGGGAGCTGTTTTTT
TRBV6-5	NA	TRBJ2-1	NA	CASSVEDEQFF	TGTGCCAGCAGTGTAGAGGATGAGCAGTTCTTC
TRBV7-8	TRBD2	TRBJ2-5	NA	CASSLARISGSEETQYF	TGTGCCAGCAGCTTAGCGCGCATTAGCGGGAGTGAAGAGACCCAGTACTTC
TRBV7-9	NA	TRBJ1-1	NA	CASSLVRVMDTEAFF	TGTGCCAGCAGCTTAGTTCGAGTTATGGACACTGAAGCTTTCTTT
TRBV2	TRBD1	TRBJ1-4	NA	CASSGSRADRANEKLFF	TGTGCCAGCAGTGGGTCGAGGGCAGACAGGGCTAATGAAAAACTGTTTTTT
TRBV13	TRBD2	TRBJ2-3	NA	CASKSTGGGTDTQYF	TGTGCCAGCAAATCGACGGGAGGGGGCACAGATACGCAGTATTTT
TRBV7-9	NA	TRBJ1-1	NA	CASHRNFPEAFF	TGTGCCTCTCATAGGAACTTCCCAGAAGCTTTCTTT
TRBV4-1	NA	TRBJ1-5	NA	CASSQDLGGTNQPQHF	TGCGCCAGCAGCCAAGATTTAGGGGGGACCAATCAGCCCCAGCATTTT
TRBV5-1	NA	TRBJ2-1	once	CASSLDSGPSYNEQFF	TGCGCCAGCAGCTTGGATAGCGGCCCCTCCTACAATGAGCAGTTCTTC
TRBV7-9	TRBD2	TRBJ2-1	NA	CASSSGTSGYNEQFF	TGTGCCAGCAGCTCAGGGACTAGCGGGTACAATGAGCAGTTCTTC
TRBV5-8	NA	TRBJ1-1	NA	CASSTPWEGNTEAFF	TGTGCCAGCAGCACACCCTGGGAGGGGAACACTGAAGCTTTCTTT
TRBV6-5	TRBD1	TRBJ1-4	once	CASSYANRGELFF	TGTGCCAGCAGTTACGCGAACAGGGGTGAACTGTTTTTT
TRBV4-1	NA	TRBJ2-2	few	CASSSRPANTGELFF	TGCGCCAGCAGCTCACGGCCTGCGAACACCGGGGAGCTGTTTTTT
TRBV30	TRBD2	TRBJ2-3	once	CACLAGVPDSTDTQYF	TGTGCCTGTCTAGCGGGAGTTCCTGATAGCACAGATACGCAGTATTTT
TRBV7-8	TRBD1	TRBJ2-3	NA	CASSFRTGGSTDTQYF	TGTGCCAGCAGCTTCAGGACAGGGGGTAGCACAGATACGCAGTATTTT
TRBV27	TRBD1	TRBJ1-1	NA	CASSPRQGLNTEAFF	TGTGCCAGCAGTCCCCGACAGGGACTGAACACTGAAGCTTTCTTT
TRBV5-3	TRBD2	TRBJ2-3	NA	CARSRGGGERTDTQYF	TGTGCCAGAAGCCGGGGCGGGGGAGAGAGAACAGATACGCAGTATTTT
TRBV25-1	NA	TRBJ2-7	NA	CASSEYARGSTEQYF	TGTGCCAGCAGTGAATACGCTCGGGGTAGTACCGAGCAGTACTTC